The 30 T cell receptor beta chains below were found in one sample sequenced in a study of spatial heterogeneity in lung cancer. Points from the study as a whole: Higher tumor mutation counts went along with higher counts of expanded intratumoral alpha and beta TCRs.

TCRdb re-analysed the 5' RACE reads in MiXCR, keeping a single row per CDR3 protein. The sample yields more than 25,000 distinct CDR3 sequences, about 7.6% seen once. For these TCRs, the target antigens are not known. Regarding time point: sample taken at primary tumor resection. Material: lung tumor tissue, obtained at surgery. The receptors derive from a male donor with early-stage non-small cell lung cancer.

This clonotype showed up just a few times. The chain's CDR3 is CAWSSSWNSPLHF. The CDR3 region has the DNA TGTGCCTGGAGTTCATCGTGGAATTCACCCCTCCACTTT. The V and J genes are TRBV30 and TRBJ1-6; D gene unclear. Trimming stripped 2 bases from V and 7 bases from J, with 9 bases between. CDR1 is GTSNPN, CDR2 SVGIG, per germline (reference sequence). The CDR3 totals 13 residues.

The rearrangement uses TRBV6-2 or TRBV6-3 and TRBJ2-5, with no clear D. Between the trimmed V and J ends, which lost 7 bases and 2 bases, there was a span of 17 bases. Germline V gene data show CDR1 as MNHEY and CDR2 as SVGEGT. The CDR3 runs to 15 residues. CDR3 nucleotide sequence: TGTGCCAGCACGAGCTCCCAGGTCGTACAAGAGACCCAGTACTTC. This sequence encodes CASTSSQVVQETQYF.

There are a few counts of this clonotype. This could be a read error, since a much larger clone is one nucleotide away. The rearrangement links TRBV29-1 to TRBJ2-7; D gene unclear. Per germline, CDR1 SQVTM and CDR2 ANQGSEA. CDR3 size: 13 residues. Trimming shortened V by 4 bases and J by 6 bases, and 16 bases separated the two germline ends. CDR3: CSVVPRIGFEQYF. CDR3 bases: TGCAGCGTTGTCCCACGGATTGGGTTCGAGCAGTACTTC.

This clonotype came up many times. The V call is TRBV5-1, the J call TRBJ1-2, with 7 bases fitting TRBD1. The germline V gene has CDR1 SGHRS and CDR2 YFSETQ. V gave up 4 bases and J gave up 0 bases; unmatched junction bases: 9. The CDR3 is 16 residues long. CDR3 region: CASSLRLTGTNYGYTF. CDR3 nucleotide sequence: TGCGCCAGCAGCCTACGCCTGACAGGGACTAACTATGGCTACACCTTC.

This clonotype was seen more than once but under ten times. This chain connects TRBV5-4 to TRBJ2-7; 12 positions agree with TRBD2. This CDR3 is built from 16 residues. The junction had 4 bases not matched to a gene; V was cut back by 3 bases and J by 0 bases. The germline V gene encodes CDR1 SGHNT and CDR2 YYREEE (reference sequence). CDR3: CASSSGLAGTSYEQYF. The CDR3 nucleotides read TGTGCCAGCAGCTCTGGACTAGCGGGGACCTCCTACGAGCAGTACTTC.

This clonotype was recorded many times. The CDR3 DNA reads TGCGCCAGCAGCCCAGGGGTGGGGACTGGGGCCAACGTCCTGACTTTC. This translates into CASSPGVGTGANVLTF. The chain recombines TRBV5-1 with TRBJ2-6, with D perhaps TRBD1 (6 bases). Looked up from germline, CDR1 is SGHRS and CDR2 is YFSETQ. The V gene lost 4 bases and the J gene lost 2 bases, with 13 bases spanning the gap. This CDR3 is 16 amino acids long.

The V and J genes are TRBV27 and TRBJ1-1; 10 bases are a match to TRBD1. Germline V gene data show CDR1 as MNHEY and CDR2 as SMNVEV (reference sequence). This CDR3 region has 14 residues. Losses at the gene ends were 8 bases for V and 4 bases for J; bases not matched to a gene: 7. CDR3 nucleotides: TGTGCCAGCCGGGACAGGGGAGTGTTCACTGAAGCTTTCTTT. It codes for CASRDRGVFTEAFF.

This clonotype was recorded many times. The J gene is TRBJ2-2, the V gene TRBV20-1; 10 bases are shared with TRBD2. The CDR3 has 16 residues. Germline V gene sequence: CDR1 DFQATT, CDR2 SNEGSKA (reference sequence). The J segment lost 0 bases and the V segment lost 5 bases, leaving 6 bases of the junction unmatched. In DNA, the CDR3 is TGCAGTGCTCGAGGACTAGCGGATCCGAACACCGGGGAGCTGTTTTTT. The encoded protein is CSARGLADPNTGELFF.

CDR3 protein: CSVEDQSTEAFF. The CDR3 nucleotides read TGCAGCGTTGAAGATCAGAGTACTGAAGCTTTCTTT. The V gene is TRBV29-1, the J gene TRBJ1-1; D call uncertain. V dropped 0 bases and J dropped 5 bases, with 7 bases sitting between them. CDR1 SQVTM and CDR2 ANQGSEA come from the germline V gene. This CDR3 contains 12 residues.

This clonotype is categorized as medium-sized. V usage is TRBV11-1 and J usage is TRBJ1-1; D is unresolved. With 0 bases removed from V and 5 bases from J, the gap between germline ends came to 13 bases. The CDR3 is 15 amino acids. Germline CDR1 SGHAT, CDR2 FQDESV (reference sequence). CDR3 bases: TGTGCCAGCAGCTTAGCGCGGAGGGCGGGAACTGAAGCTTTCTTT. Protein product: CASSLARRAGTEAFF.

This clonotype has at least ten counts. The chain couples TRBV20-1 to TRBJ2-1; 7 bases align to TRBD1. The CDR3 sequence is 13 residues long. Germline CDR1 reads DFQATT; CDR2 reads SNEGSKA (reference sequence). With 5 bases clipped from V and 7 bases from J, the junction kept 8 bases outside the gene matches. The CDR3 coding sequence is TGCAGTGCTCCGGACAGGATCAGTAATGAGCAGTTCTTC. Amino acids: CSAPDRISNEQFF.

This clonotype was observed many times. The chain uses TRBV4-1 and TRBJ2-3; 11 bases agree with TRBD2. The length of the CDR3 is 17 residues. In germline, CDR1 is MGHRA, CDR2 YSYEKL. Germline trimming cut 2 bases from V and 3 bases from J; bases unmatched to any gene: 7. The chain's CDR3 is CASSQRTLAGGTDTQYF. The CDR3 DNA reads as TGCGCCAGCAGCCAACGAACCCTAGCGGGGGGTACAGATACGCAGTATTTT.

This clonotype was seen repeatedly, ten times or more. The J gene is TRBJ2-1, the V gene TRBV3-1, with 7 bases lining up with TRBD2. CDR1 is LGHDT, CDR2 YNNKEL, per germline (reference sequence). With 5 bases clipped from V and 8 bases from J, the junction kept 9 bases outside the gene matches. The CDR3 contains 14 residues. CDR3 protein: CASSTHAGVHEQFF. CDR3 sequence (DNA): TGTGCCAGCAGCACCCATGCGGGGGTCCATGAGCAGTTCTTC.

This chain's CDR3 is CASSPRTDGDQPQHF. The DNA of the CDR3 is TGCGCCAGCAGCCCGCGGACAGATGGTGATCAGCCCCAGCATTTT. This chain connects TRBV4-1 to TRBJ1-5; maybe TRBD1 (6 bases). V shed 4 bases and J shed 5 bases, with 15 bases lying between them. The CDR3 consists of 15 residues. Germline V CDR1 and CDR2: MGHRA, YSYEKL.

This clonotype was counted ten times or more. J is TRBJ2-7 and V is TRBV28; D gene unclear. CDR3 length: 14 amino acids. The germline V gene encodes CDR1 MDHEN and CDR2 SYDVKM. The ends were cut back, 2 bases at V and 3 bases at J, with 11 bases in the middle. CDR3 sequence: CASSLPQVIYEQYF. The CDR3 nucleotides are TGTGCCAGCAGTTTACCCCAGGTAATCTACGAGCAGTACTTC.

There are many counts of this clonotype. The chain joins TRBV9 to TRBJ2-7; the D gene is possibly TRBD1 (6 bases). This CDR3 spans 12 amino acids. The V gene's germline CDR1 is SGDLS and CDR2 YYNGEE. V lost 7 bases, J lost 5 bases, and 13 bases lay in between. The DNA of the CDR3 is TGTGCCAGCCAAGGGGGTTCGAACGAGCAGTACTTC. Amino acids: CASQGGSNEQYF.

The sample holds many counts of this clonotype. This chain connects TRBV3-1 to TRBJ2-2, with TRBD2 identical over 10 bases. V trimming: 5 bases; J trimming: 7 bases; junction bases outside the gene matches: 7. The germline V gene encodes CDR1 LGHDT and CDR2 YNNKEL (reference sequence). The CDR3 runs to 15 residues. This CDR3 reads CASSVSGGLVGELFF. The DNA for the CDR3 is TGTGCCAGCAGCGTTAGCGGGGGGCTCGTCGGGGAGCTGTTTTTT.

V and J are TRBV6-2 or TRBV6-3 and TRBJ1-1; 8 nucleotides line up with TRBD1. CDR1 is MNHEY, CDR2 SVGEGT, per germline. CDR3 length: 13 residues. V gave up 8 bases and J gave up 2 bases; unmatched junction bases: 4. The CDR3 is CASLDRVNTEAFF. CDR3 in DNA: TGTGCCAGCCTGGACAGGGTTAACACTGAAGCTTTCTTT.

This clonotype was seen only a few times. The CDR3 loop reads CSDRQSSYNEQFF. The CDR3 coding sequence is TGCAGCGATAGACAGAGCTCCTACAATGAGCAGTTCTTC. This rearrangement joins TRBV29-1 to TRBJ2-1; D is possibly TRBD1 (5 bases). V lost 7 bases, J lost 0 bases, and 10 bases lay in between. The germline gives CDR1 SQVTM, CDR2 ANQGSEA. The CDR3 covers 13 residues.

Notes on this clonotype: This may be a read error: a much more frequent sequence differs by one nucleotide. V usage is TRBV11-2 and J usage is TRBJ1-2; TRBD1 is a possible D gene (5 bases). Trimming left V 1 base short and J 6 bases short, with 12 bases between. CDR1 is SGHAT, CDR2 FQNNGV, per germline. CDR3 length: 14 residues. In DNA form, the CDR3 reads TGTGCCAGCAGCTTAGGAGGGGCCAACCATGGCTACACCTTC. Translation gives CASSLGGANHGYTF. Full variable domain (rest looked up from reference TRBV11-2 and TRBJ1-2): EAGVAQSPRYKIIEKRQSVAFWCNPISGHATLYWYQQILGQGPKLLIQFQNNGVVDDSQLPKDRFSAERLKGVDSTLKIQPAKLEDSAVYLCASSLGGANHGYTFGSGTRLTVV.

This clonotype was counted once. Just one base apart from a much larger clone, this may be a read error. V and J are TRBV7-2 and TRBJ1-3; D is possibly TRBD1 (5 bases). Germline loops: CDR1 SGHTA, CDR2 FQGNSA. This CDR3 has 15 residues. This chain's CDR3 is CASSLARGAGNTTYF. The DNA for the CDR3 is TGTGCCAGCAGCTTAGCGCGCGGGGCCGGAAACACCACATATTTT.

This clonotype was seen at least ten times. This chain uses TRBV7-2 with TRBJ1-4; weak D call: TRBD1 (6 bases). The CDR3 runs 13 residues. The V end was cut by 5 bases, the J end by 12 bases, with 16 bases between. Germline loops: CDR1 SGHTA, CDR2 FQGNSA. The CDR3 sequence: CASSLEQGRELFF. In nucleotides, the CDR3 is TGTGCCAGCAGCCTCGAACAGGGCAGGGAACTGTTTTTT.

This chain joins TRBV10-3 and TRBJ1-1, with D uncertain. V was trimmed by 2 bases and J by 2 bases, leaving 3 bases between them. The germline V gene has CDR1 ENHRY and CDR2 SYGVKD. CDR3 length: 12 residues. CDR3 DNA: TGTGCCATCAGTGAGGATAACACTGAAGCTTTCTTT. It translates to CAISEDNTEAFF.

This clonotype showed up just a few times. V is TRBV13 and J is TRBJ2-1; D unclear. V lost 0 bases and J lost 0, with 12 bases in between. There are 17 residues in the CDR3. The V gene's germline CDR1 is PRHDT and CDR2 FYEKMQ (reference sequence). The CDR3 here is CASSLGFPPSSYNEQFF. For the CDR3, the DNA is TGTGCCAGCAGCTTAGGGTTTCCACCGTCCTCCTACAATGAGCAGTTCTTC.

This clonotype was seen a few times. The chain links TRBV9 to TRBJ1-1, with TRBD1 matching over 11 bases. The CDR3 is 16 amino acids. V dropped 3 bases and J dropped 0; count of bases not matched to a gene: 4. Per the germline V gene, CDR1 is SGDLS and CDR2 is YYNGEE. In DNA form, the CDR3 reads TGTGCCAGCAGCGCAGGACAGGGGGCATTGAACACTGAAGCTTTCTTT. Translating gives CASSAGQGALNTEAFF.

This chain joins TRBV24-1 and TRBJ1-2, with TRBD1 identical over 10 bases. Trimming removed 8 bases from V and 10 bases from J; junction bases left unmatched: 6. This CDR3 is built from 12 residues. CDR1 is KGHDR, CDR2 SFDVKD, per germline. The CDR3 sequence: CATKGTGAAYTF. The CDR3 nucleotides read TGTGCCACCAAGGGGACAGGGGCCGCCTACACCTTC.

This clonotype turned up a few times. V gene TRBV18 combines with J gene TRBJ2-7; TRBD1 might be the D (5 bases). Germline lookup yields CDR1 KGHSH and CDR2 LQKENI. There are 15 residues in the CDR3. V lost 2 bases, J lost 0 bases, and 11 bases lay in between. CDR3 in amino acids: CASSPGAEYSYEQYF. The CDR3 coding sequence is TGTGCCAGCTCACCAGGGGCCGAGTACTCCTACGAGCAGTACTTC.

This clonotype was counted many times. DNA for the CDR3: TGTGCCAGCAGAAACTTCGGACAGGGGGCTTATGGTGGCTACACCTTC. Residues: CASRNFGQGAYGGYTF. J is TRBJ1-2 and V is TRBV12-3 or TRBV12-4, with TRBD1 matching 11 bases. Trimming cost V 6 bases and J 7 bases; bases outside gene matches: 13. The CDR3 sequence is 16 residues long.

The chain links TRBV5-6 to TRBJ2-7; 10 bases fit TRBD1. The length of the CDR3 is 14 residues. Germline V gene lookup returns CDR1 SGHDT and CDR2 YYEEEE. Losses at the gene ends were 2 bases for V and 5 bases for J; bases not matched to a gene: 4. The CDR3 loop reads CASSLGTGENEQYF. The CDR3 bases are TGTGCCAGCAGCTTAGGGACAGGGGAGAACGAGCAGTACTTC.

Ten or more counts support this clonotype. The chain couples TRBV12-5 to TRBJ2-3, with a weak D call TRBD2 (6 bases). With 0 bases removed from V and 5 bases from J, the gap between germline ends came to 15 bases. Germline V gives CDR1 LGHNT, CDR2 FRNRAP. The CDR3 is 16 residues long. The DNA of the CDR3 is TGTGCTAGTGGTTTGGTACGGGGAGGAGGGTTAGATACGCAGTATTTT. Translating it yields CASGLVRGGGLDTQYF.